These T cell receptor beta chains were read from a single sample in a study of cytomegalovirus exposure and HLA in healthy donors. The repertoire was sequenced with immunoSEQ multiplex PCR; TCRdb's copy has only in-frame clones and lacks some. The sample lists 40,000 or so clones; around 70% were seen once. The material sequenced was PBMCs. The source is a man aged 25-40 years in good health and CMV-seronegative. Each CDR3 is given with its conserved first and last residue. The D gene is left open where the match is weak. The size entry is marked missing in some rows and otherwise reads once, few, many or a size class.

CDR3 length: 15; J gene: TRBJ2-7; V gene: TRBV4-2; D gene: TRBD2; clone size: NA; CDR3 DNA: TGTGCCAGCAGCCAAGGTATAGCGGGAGTTGACGAGCAGTACTTC; CDR3 protein: CASSQGIAGVDEQYF
CDR3 length: 13; J gene: TRBJ1-1; V gene: TRBV5-1; D gene: NA; clone size: NA; CDR3 DNA: TGCGCCAGCAGCCCCGACAGTAACACTGAAGCTTTCTTT; CDR3 protein: CASSPDSNTEAFF
CDR3 length: 14; J gene: TRBJ2-5; V gene: TRBV6-1; D gene: TRBD2; clone size: NA; CDR3 DNA: TGTGCCAGCCTGAAGCGGGGGGGGGAAGAGACCCAGTACTTC; CDR3 protein: CASLKRGGEETQYF
CDR3 length: 15; J gene: TRBJ1-3; V gene: TRBV2; D gene: TRBD1; clone size: NA; CDR3 DNA: TGTGCCAGCCTTCCAGGACAGGGGTTTGGAAACACCATATATTTT; CDR3 protein: CASLPGQGFGNTIYF
CDR3 length: 15; J gene: TRBJ1-5; V gene: TRBV7-8; D gene: TRBD1; clone size: NA; CDR3 DNA: TGTGCCAGCAGCTTGACAGGGGGAGGCAATCAGCCCCAGCATTTT; CDR3 protein: CASSLTGGGNQPQHF
CDR3 length: 15; J gene: TRBJ2-7; V gene: TRBV7-9; D gene: TRBD1; clone size: NA; CDR3 DNA: TGTGCCAGCAGCGATGGGACAGGGGGGTTAGACGAGCAGTACTTC; CDR3 protein: CASSDGTGGLDEQYF
CDR3 length: 14; J gene: TRBJ1-2; V gene: TRBV9; D gene: NA; clone size: NA; CDR3 DNA: TGTGCCAGCAGCTGGGGGCAGGGTAACGACGGCTACACCTTC; CDR3 protein: CASSWGQGNDGYTF
CDR3 length: 13; J gene: TRBJ2-7; V gene: TRBV6-5; D gene: NA; clone size: few; CDR3 DNA: TGTGCCAGCAGTGAGCTCCCGTACTACGAGCAGTACTTC; CDR3 protein: CASSELPYYEQYF
CDR3 length: 15; J gene: TRBJ1-1; V gene: TRBV4-1; D gene: NA; clone size: NA; CDR3 DNA: TGCGCCAGCAGCCAAGATTTCGAGGATTCCACTGAAGCTTTCTTT; CDR3 protein: CASSQDFEDSTEAFF
CDR3 length: 11; J gene: TRBJ1-5; V gene: TRBV20-1; D gene: TRBD1; clone size: once; CDR3 DNA: TGCAGTGCTAGTCAGGGGGGCTCCCAGCATTTT; CDR3 protein: CSASQGGSQHF
CDR3 length: 12; J gene: TRBJ1-5; V gene: TRBV29-1; D gene: NA; clone size: NA; CDR3 DNA: TGCAGCGTGGGACAAGTCAATCAGCCCCAGCATTTT; CDR3 protein: CSVGQVNQPQHF
CDR3 length: 18; J gene: TRBJ2-1; V gene: TRBV6-7; D gene: TRBD2; clone size: once; CDR3 DNA: TGTGCCAGCAGTTACTCGCCCTCGGAGCCTAGCGGGGACAATGAGCAGTTCTTC; CDR3 protein: CASSYSPSEPSGDNEQFF
CDR3 length: 16; J gene: TRBJ1-2; V gene: TRBV7-6; D gene: TRBD1; clone size: NA; CDR3 DNA: TGTGCCAGCAGCCCCCTTACAGGGGGGGGCTCTCGGGGCTACACCTTC; CDR3 protein: CASSPLTGGGSRGYTF
CDR3 length: 16; J gene: TRBJ1-2; V gene: TRBV28; D gene: NA; clone size: once; CDR3 DNA: TGTGCCAGCAGTTCCATCAGGGGACCTACTAACTATGGCTACACCTTC; CDR3 protein: CASSSIRGPTNYGYTF
CDR3 length: 15; J gene: TRBJ1-4; V gene: TRBV19; D gene: NA; clone size: few; CDR3 DNA: TGTGCCAGTAGTATGAAGACAGGCGGAAATGAAAAACTGTTTTTT; CDR3 protein: CASSMKTGGNEKLFF
CDR3 length: 15; J gene: TRBJ1-5; V gene: TRBV5-1; D gene: NA; clone size: NA; CDR3 DNA: TGCGCCAGCTCCCCGGGGGGGGGCAGCAATCAGCCCCAGCATTTT; CDR3 protein: CASSPGGGSNQPQHF
CDR3 length: 14; J gene: TRBJ1-1; V gene: TRBV5-1; D gene: NA; clone size: NA; CDR3 DNA: TGCGCCAGCAGCCCGGGACATGGAGGCACTGAAGCTTTCTTT; CDR3 protein: CASSPGHGGTEAFF
CDR3 length: 12; J gene: TRBJ2-1; V gene: TRBV29-1; D gene: NA; clone size: NA; CDR3 DNA: TGCAGCGTGAGCGGACAGTTTAGCGAGCAGTTCTTC; CDR3 protein: CSVSGQFSEQFF
CDR3 length: 15; J gene: TRBJ1-1; V gene: TRBV7-3; D gene: TRBD1; clone size: NA; CDR3 DNA: TGTGCCAGCAGCTTATCAGGACAGGGCAGCACTGAAGCTTTCTTT; CDR3 protein: CASSLSGQGSTEAFF
CDR3 length: 16; J gene: TRBJ2-2; V gene: TRBV18; D gene: NA; clone size: NA; CDR3 DNA: TGTGCCAGCTCACCACTCGGGATCGCGAACACCGGGGAGCTGTTTTTT; CDR3 protein: CASSPLGIANTGELFF
CDR3 length: 11; J gene: TRBJ2-7; V gene: TRBV7-9; D gene: NA; clone size: NA; CDR3 DNA: TGTGCCAGCAGCAACGGTGGCGAGCAGTACTTC; CDR3 protein: CASSNGGEQYF
CDR3 length: 15; J gene: TRBJ1-1; V gene: TRBV5-1; D gene: NA; clone size: NA; CDR3 DNA: TGCGCCAGCAGCTTGGTCCTCTCCGACAGGCTCGAAGCTTTCTTT; CDR3 protein: CASSLVLSDRLEAFF
CDR3 length: 13; J gene: TRBJ1-1; V gene: TRBV7-9; D gene: NA; clone size: few; CDR3 DNA: TGTGCCAGCAGCTTATTAGTTAGGGGTGAAGCTTTCTTT; CDR3 protein: CASSLLVRGEAFF
CDR3 length: 16; J gene: TRBJ2-7; V gene: TRBV5-1; D gene: TRBD2; clone size: few; CDR3 DNA: TGCGCCAGCAGCTTGGGGCTAGCGGGAGGTCCCTACGAGCAGTACTTC; CDR3 protein: CASSLGLAGGPYEQYF
CDR3 length: 15; J gene: TRBJ2-1; V gene: TRBV5-1; D gene: TRBD2; clone size: NA; CDR3 DNA: TGCGCCAGCAGCTTGGTTGGCGGGAGATACAATGAGCAGTTCTTC; CDR3 protein: CASSLVGGRYNEQFF
CDR3 length: 15; J gene: TRBJ1-6; V gene: TRBV7-9; D gene: NA; clone size: NA; CDR3 DNA: TGTGCCAGCAGCCCCCGGGAGGGAAGGGAATCACCCCTCCACTTT; CDR3 protein: CASSPREGRESPLHF
CDR3 length: 16; J gene: TRBJ2-7; V gene: TRBV5-1; D gene: TRBD2; clone size: NA; CDR3 DNA: TGCGCCAGCAGCGGGTCGGCTAGCGGGGGAAACTACGAGCAGTACTTC; CDR3 protein: CASSGSASGGNYEQYF
CDR3 length: 14; J gene: TRBJ1-6; V gene: TRBV19; D gene: TRBD1; clone size: few; CDR3 DNA: TGTGCCAGTATGGGGACAGGGGTAAGTTCACCCCTCCACTTT; CDR3 protein: CASMGTGVSSPLHF
CDR3 length: 18; J gene: TRBJ2-1; V gene: TRBV14; D gene: TRBD1; clone size: NA; CDR3 DNA: TGTGCCAGCAGCCAAGCCCCCCAGGGGGACAGGGAAGACAATGAGCAGTTCTTC; CDR3 protein: CASSQAPQGDREDNEQFF
CDR3 length: 14; J gene: TRBJ1-1; V gene: TRBV25-1; D gene: TRBD1; clone size: NA; CDR3 DNA: TGTGCCAGCAGAGGAACAGGGGGGAACACTGAAGCTTTCTTT; CDR3 protein: CASRGTGGNTEAFF
CDR3 length: 16; J gene: TRBJ2-1; V gene: TRBV6-1; D gene: TRBD2; clone size: NA; CDR3 DNA: TGTGCCAGCAGTGAAGAGAGCGGGGGCCGCTACAATGAGCAGTTCTTC; CDR3 protein: CASSEESGGRYNEQFF
CDR3 length: 14; J gene: TRBJ1-1; V gene: TRBV29-1; D gene: TRBD1; clone size: NA; CDR3 DNA: TGCAGCGTTAAACAGGGGGGAGAGAACACTGAAGCTTTCTTT; CDR3 protein: CSVKQGGENTEAFF
CDR3 length: 15; J gene: TRBJ2-3; V gene: TRBV6-4; D gene: TRBD1; clone size: few; CDR3 DNA: TGTGCCAGCAGTGAGAAAGGACAGGGGTCAGATACGCAGTATTTT; CDR3 protein: CASSEKGQGSDTQYF
CDR3 length: 12; J gene: TRBJ2-3; V gene: TRBV7-9; D gene: NA; clone size: NA; CDR3 DNA: TGTGCCAGCAGCTTAGACGGTTATACGCAGTATTTT; CDR3 protein: CASSLDGYTQYF
CDR3 length: 13; J gene: TRBJ2-3; V gene: TRBV4-2; D gene: NA; clone size: NA; CDR3 DNA: TGTGCCAGCAGCCGGGAGCGCACAGATACGCAGTATTTT; CDR3 protein: CASSRERTDTQYF
CDR3 length: 17; J gene: TRBJ2-2; V gene: TRBV5-1; D gene: NA; clone size: NA; CDR3 DNA: TGCGCCAGCAGCTTGGCCTCGGTTGTGATGAACACCGGGGAGCTGTTTTTT; CDR3 protein: CASSLASVVMNTGELFF
CDR3 length: 15; J gene: TRBJ2-3; V gene: TRBV9; D gene: NA; clone size: NA; CDR3 DNA: TGTGCCAGCAGCGCAACAGGGACAAGCACAGATACGCAGTATTTT; CDR3 protein: CASSATGTSTDTQYF
CDR3 length: 14; J gene: TRBJ1-2; V gene: TRBV10-3; D gene: NA; clone size: once; CDR3 DNA: TGTGCCATCAGTGAGTCGAACATACAGTCCGGCTACACCTTC; CDR3 protein: CAISESNIQSGYTF
CDR3 length: 15; J gene: TRBJ2-3; V gene: TRBV27; D gene: TRBD1; clone size: NA; CDR3 DNA: TGTGCCAGCAAGGACTCTTACCGGACAGGGGATACGCAGTATTTT; CDR3 protein: CASKDSYRTGDTQYF
CDR3 length: 13; J gene: TRBJ2-7; V gene: TRBV2; D gene: TRBD1; clone size: NA; CDR3 DNA: TGTGCCAGCAGTGCGGACAGGTACTACGAGCAGTACTTC; CDR3 protein: CASSADRYYEQYF
CDR3 length: 15; J gene: TRBJ2-7; V gene: TRBV6-6; D gene: TRBD2; clone size: few; CDR3 DNA: TGTGCCAGCAGCCCCGGGGGGGCGGGGTCCTACGAGCAGTACTTC; CDR3 protein: CASSPGGAGSYEQYF
CDR3 length: 18; J gene: TRBJ2-4; V gene: TRBV23-1; D gene: TRBD1; clone size: NA; CDR3 DNA: TGCGCCAGCAGTCAATCGAGTGGGACAGCGCTAGCCAAAAACATTCAGTACTTC; CDR3 protein: CASSQSSGTALAKNIQYF
CDR3 length: 14; J gene: TRBJ2-7; V gene: TRBV19; D gene: TRBD2; clone size: NA; CDR3 DNA: TGTGCCAAACCGGGACTAGCGGGTTCCTACGAGCAGTACTTC; CDR3 protein: CAKPGLAGSYEQYF
CDR3 length: 16; J gene: TRBJ2-1; V gene: TRBV7-9; D gene: TRBD2; clone size: NA; CDR3 DNA: TGTGCCAGCAGCACTAGCGGGGGGGCCTATTACAATGAGCAGTTCTTC; CDR3 protein: CASSTSGGAYYNEQFF
CDR3 length: 13; J gene: TRBJ1-1; V gene: TRBV28; D gene: NA; clone size: few; CDR3 DNA: TGTGCCACCCTAGGGGTACAGAACACTGAAGCTTTCTTT; CDR3 protein: CATLGVQNTEAFF
CDR3 length: 16; J gene: TRBJ2-7; V gene: TRBV4-2; D gene: NA; clone size: NA; CDR3 DNA: TGTGCCAGCAGCCAGGGGGCAGGGGACGCAACCTACGAGCAGTACTTC; CDR3 protein: CASSQGAGDATYEQYF
CDR3 length: 15; J gene: TRBJ2-5; V gene: TRBV6-6; D gene: NA; clone size: NA; CDR3 DNA: TGTGCCAGCAGTTACTCAGTCGGTGGTTCGGAGACCCAGTACTTC; CDR3 protein: CASSYSVGGSETQYF
CDR3 length: 15; J gene: TRBJ1-3; V gene: TRBV27; D gene: NA; clone size: NA; CDR3 DNA: TGTGCCAGCAGTTTATCGGGCAGGGGTGGAAACACCATATATTTT; CDR3 protein: CASSLSGRGGNTIYF
CDR3 length: 19; J gene: TRBJ2-3; V gene: TRBV4-1; D gene: TRBD2; clone size: NA; CDR3 DNA: TGCGCCAGCAGCCAACGTCAGGGATTCACTAGCGGGACCACAGATACGCAGTATTTT; CDR3 protein: CASSQRQGFTSGTTDTQYF
CDR3 length: 13; J gene: TRBJ1-2; V gene: TRBV6-1; D gene: NA; clone size: few; CDR3 DNA: TGTGCCAGCAGTGAAGCATTCCGCTATGGCTACACCTTC; CDR3 protein: CASSEAFRYGYTF
CDR3 length: 17; J gene: TRBJ2-5; V gene: TRBV9; D gene: TRBD2; clone size: NA; CDR3 DNA: TGTGCCAGCAGCGTAGGGCCTAGCGGGAGAGGTGGAGGGACCCAGTACTTC; CDR3 protein: CASSVGPSGRGGGTQYF
CDR3 length: 14; J gene: TRBJ2-2; V gene: TRBV6-6; D gene: NA; clone size: NA; CDR3 DNA: TGTGCCAGCATTCCAGCGGCGAACACCGGGGAGCTGTTTTTT; CDR3 protein: CASIPAANTGELFF
CDR3 length: 12; J gene: TRBJ2-1; V gene: TRBV5-6; D gene: NA; clone size: NA; CDR3 DNA: TGTGCCAGCAGCGTACAACAGGGCGAGCAGTTCTTC; CDR3 protein: CASSVQQGEQFF
CDR3 length: 15; J gene: TRBJ2-7; V gene: TRBV27; D gene: TRBD2; clone size: NA; CDR3 DNA: TGTGCCAGCAGTTTGACTAGCGGGGGATCCTACGAGCAGTACTTC; CDR3 protein: CASSLTSGGSYEQYF
CDR3 length: 14; J gene: TRBJ2-2; V gene: TRBV5-1; D gene: TRBD1; clone size: NA; CDR3 DNA: TGCGCCAGCAGGTTCGACAGGGGGACCGGGGAGCTGTTTTTT; CDR3 protein: CASRFDRGTGELFF
CDR3 length: 15; J gene: TRBJ1-2; V gene: TRBV27; D gene: NA; clone size: NA; CDR3 DNA: TGTGCCAGCAGTTCCCCTCGGCAGGGGAAATATGGCTACACCTTC; CDR3 protein: CASSSPRQGKYGYTF
CDR3 length: 11; J gene: TRBJ2-1; V gene: TRBV29-1; D gene: NA; clone size: once; CDR3 DNA: TGCAGCGCCGCACTAGAAAATGAGCAGTTCTTC; CDR3 protein: CSAALENEQFF
CDR3 length: 15; J gene: TRBJ2-2; V gene: TRBV2; D gene: TRBD2; clone size: NA; CDR3 DNA: TGTGCCAGCAGCCTAGCGGGAGGGCCCACCGGGGAGCTGTTTTTT; CDR3 protein: CASSLAGGPTGELFF
CDR3 length: 13; J gene: TRBJ1-3; V gene: TRBV7-3; D gene: NA; clone size: NA; CDR3 DNA: TGTGCCAGCAGCTTAGGACTCGGAAACACCATATATTTT; CDR3 protein: CASSLGLGNTIYF